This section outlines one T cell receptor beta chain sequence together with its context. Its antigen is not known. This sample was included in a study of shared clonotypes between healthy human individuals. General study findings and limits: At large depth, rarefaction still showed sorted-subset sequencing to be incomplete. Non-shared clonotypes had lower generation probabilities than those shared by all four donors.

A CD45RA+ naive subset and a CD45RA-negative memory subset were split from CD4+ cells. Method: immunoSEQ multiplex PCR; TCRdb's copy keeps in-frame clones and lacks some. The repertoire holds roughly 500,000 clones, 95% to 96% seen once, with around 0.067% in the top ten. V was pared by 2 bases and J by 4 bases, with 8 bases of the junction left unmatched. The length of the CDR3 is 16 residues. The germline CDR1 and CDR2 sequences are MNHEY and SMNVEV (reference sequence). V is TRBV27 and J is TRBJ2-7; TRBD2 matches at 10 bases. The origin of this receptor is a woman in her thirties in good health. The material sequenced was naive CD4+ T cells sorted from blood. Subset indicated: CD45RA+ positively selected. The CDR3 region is CASSLVSSGRGYEQYF. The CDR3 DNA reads TGTGCCAGCAGTTTAGTGTCTAGCGGGAGAGGGTACGAGCAGTACTTC.